The rows below give T cell receptor beta chains drawn from one sample of a study of blood T cell repertoires in COVID-19. Some clones are missing from TCRdb's copy, which holds only in-frame ones; the method was immunoSEQ multiplex PCR. The repertoire holds 490,000 or so clones, with less than 90% as singletons. The sequenced sample was PBMCs or T cells enriched from blood (not recorded which). The source of these receptors is a woman aged 60-75 years who had recovered from COVID-19. Both conserved end residues are part of each CDR3. D genes are given only for firm matches. Part of the rows lack a size; the others show once, few, many or a class for expanded clones.

TRBJ2-7,TRBV7-9,.,.,CASSRGEAGVEQYF,TGTGCCAGCAGCCGTGGGGAGGCCGGGGTCGAGCAGTACTTC
TRBJ1-1,TRBV28,.,once,CASSSTSAVSEAFF,TGTGCCAGCAGTTCTACTTCGGCGGTGAGTGAAGCTTTCTTT
TRBJ2-3,TRBV7-2,.,.,CASSAPEDPDTQYF,TGTGCCAGCAGCGCCCCAGAGGATCCAGATACGCAGTATTTT
TRBJ1-1,TRBV5-6,.,.,CASRWRTRRMRGGNTEAFF,TGTGCCAGCAGATGGAGGACCCGACGAATGCGGGGGGGAAATACTGAAGCTTTCTTT
TRBJ1-2,TRBV5-1,TRBD1,.,CASSLSQGVGSGYGYTF,TGCGCCAGCAGCTTGAGCCAGGGGGTCGGTTCCGGCTATGGCTACACCTTC
TRBJ1-4,TRBV5-1,.,.,CASSPLGGTLNEKLFF,TGCGCCAGCAGCCCCCTAGGAGGAACCCTTAATGAAAAACTGTTTTTT
TRBJ2-3,TRBV4-2,TRBD2,.,CASRASGVTDTQYF,TGTGCCAGCAGGGCTAGCGGGGTGACAGATACGCAGTATTTT
TRBJ1-5,TRBV27,TRBD1,.,CASSGQGSRNQPQHF,TGTGCCAGTTCGGGACAGGGGAGTCGAAATCAGCCCCAGCATTTT
TRBJ1-1,TRBV13,.,.,CASSLDGTEAFF,TGTGCCAGCAGCTTAGACGGGACAGAAGCTTTCTTT
TRBJ2-5,TRBV6-5,TRBD1,.,CASSDRGQETQYF,TGTGCCAGCAGCGACAGGGGCCAAGAGACCCAGTACTTC
TRBJ2-7,TRBV7-9,.,.,CASSPRQVPLEQYF,TGTGCCAGCAGCCCTCGACAGGTTCCCCTAGAGCAGTACTTC
TRBJ2-3,TRBV10-2,.,.,CATTDSSTDTQYF,TGCGCCACCACCGACAGTAGCACAGATACGCAGTATTTT
TRBJ2-2,TRBV6-4,.,.,CASSDSKWGDTGELFF,TGTGCCAGCAGTGACTCAAAGTGGGGGGACACCGGGGAGCTGTTTTTT
TRBJ2-7,TRBV7-9,TRBD2,.,CASSLAMAGGSYEQYF,TGTGCCAGCAGCTTAGCGATGGCGGGGGGCTCCTACGAGCAGTACTTC
TRBJ1-4,TRBV5-6,.,once,CASSLGQVSNEKLFF,TGTGCCAGCAGCTTGGGGCAGGTTTCAAATGAAAAACTGTTTTTT
TRBJ2-1,TRBV5-5,.,.,CASSLLWGGDEQFF,TGTGCCAGCAGCTTGTTATGGGGGGGCGATGAGCAGTTCTTC
TRBJ1-4,TRBV5-6,TRBD1,once,CASSLGTGDEKLFF,TGTGCCAGCAGCTTAGGGACAGGGGATGAAAAACTGTTTTTT
TRBJ2-5,TRBV2,.,few,CASTYLIAETQYF,TGTGCCAGCACTTACTTAATTGCGGAGACCCAGTACTTC
TRBJ1-4,TRBV9,TRBD1,.,CASSLGQAFNEKLFF,TGTGCCAGCAGCCTGGGACAGGCCTTTAATGAAAAACTGTTTTTT
TRBJ2-7,TRBV2,TRBD1,once,CASKTGGTYEQYF,TGTGCCAGCAAGACAGGGGGAACCTACGAGCAGTACTTC
TRBJ1-1,TRBV5-1,.,once,CASSQTRGSTEAFF,TGCGCCAGCAGCCAAACCAGGGGTAGCACTGAAGCTTTCTTT
TRBJ1-2,TRBV2,.,.,CASDYSGDTYTF,TGTGCCAGCGATTACTCGGGGGATACCTACACCTTC
TRBJ1-2,TRBV19,TRBD1,.,CASSIAGGGYTF,TGTGCCAGTAGTATTGCAGGGGGTGGCTACACCTTC
TRBJ1-6,TRBV6-5,.,once,CASSQLSSYNSPLHF,TGTGCCAGCAGCCAACTAAGCTCCTATAATTCACCCCTCCACTTT
TRBJ1-2,TRBV29-1,TRBD1,.,CSVELRTGGNYGYTF,TGCAGCGTTGAACTTCGGACAGGGGGAAACTATGGCTACACCTTC
TRBJ1-3,TRBV11-2,TRBD1,.,CASSSGRQGSDTIYF,TGTGCCAGCAGCTCAGGTCGACAGGGGTCGGACACCATATATTTT
TRBJ2-3,TRBV5-8,.,.,CASSLEGRADTDTQYF,TGTGCCAGCAGCTTGGAGGGCAGGGCTGACACAGATACGCAGTATTTT
TRBJ1-2,TRBV5-1,TRBD1,.,CASSWEGQGKGYTF,TGCGCCAGCAGCTGGGAGGGACAGGGGAAAGGCTACACCTTC
TRBJ2-1,TRBV11-2,TRBD2,.,CASSSVFSGGLYNEQFF,TGTGCCAGCAGCTCTGTATTTAGCGGGGGCCTCTACAATGAGCAGTTCTTC
TRBJ2-1,TRBV5-1,TRBD1,.,CASKQGDNEQFF,TGCGCCAGCAAACAGGGGGACAATGAGCAGTTCTTC
TRBJ2-1,TRBV19,.,few,CASSIGQGPYNEQFF,TGTGCCAGTAGTATTGGGCAGGGGCCCTACAATGAGCAGTTCTTC
TRBJ2-3,TRBV5-5,TRBD1,.,CASSRGDRITDTQYF,TGTGCCAGCAGCCGAGGGGACAGGATCACAGATACGCAGTATTTT
TRBJ2-2,TRBV28,TRBD2,.,CASSSPASGGPNTGELFF,TGTGCCAGCAGTTCCCCGGCTAGCGGGGGGCCGAACACCGGGGAGCTGTTTTTT
TRBJ1-2,TRBV6-5,TRBD1,.,CASSSRQGVGYTF,TGTGCCAGCAGTTCTAGACAGGGTGTTGGCTACACCTTC
TRBJ1-6,TRBV18,TRBD1,.,CASSSTGERSPLHF,TGTGCCAGCTCATCGACAGGGGAGCGGTCACCCCTCCACTTT
TRBJ1-2,TRBV4-1,.,.,CASSHTQGRWDYGYTF,TGCGCCAGCAGCCATACGCAGGGTAGGTGGGACTATGGCTACACCTTC
TRBJ2-1,TRBV10-3,TRBD1,once,CAIMDRGHLNSSYNEQFF,TGTGCCATTATGGACAGGGGGCATTTGAACAGCTCCTACAATGAGCAGTTCTTC
TRBJ2-3,TRBV9,.,.,CASSLYSTDTQYF,TGTGCCAGCAGCCTTTATAGCACAGATACGCAGTATTTT
TRBJ2-1,TRBV6-5,.,.,CASIRSSNEQFF,TGTGCCAGCATTCGGTCCTCCAATGAGCAGTTCTTC
TRBJ2-1,TRBV11-2,TRBD2,.,CASSEGLAGSNEQFF,TGTGCCAGCAGCGAGGGACTAGCGGGGTCGAATGAGCAGTTCTTC
TRBJ2-1,TRBV2,.,few,CASRLYNEQFF,TGTGCCAGCCGGTTGTACAATGAGCAGTTCTTC
TRBJ2-3,TRBV5-1,TRBD1,.,CASSQTPGTGTDTQYF,TGCGCCAGCAGCCAGACCCCCGGGACAGGCACAGATACGCAGTATTTT
TRBJ1-1,TRBV10-3,.,.,CAISEPTGTEAFF,TGTGCCATCAGTGAGCCGACAGGTACTGAAGCTTTCTTT
TRBJ1-6,TRBV18,TRBD1,.,CASSPRGLQQGGSPLHF,TGTGCCAGCTCACCGAGGGGACTGCAACAAGGGGGCTCACCCCTCCACTTT
TRBJ2-3,TRBV9,.,.,CASSVDDIHTDTQYF,TGTGCCAGCAGCGTAGACGACATTCACACAGATACGCAGTATTTT
TRBJ1-2,TRBV6-1,.,few,CASSEAGGGSGYTF,TGTGCCAGCAGTGAAGCGGGGGGAGGTAGCGGCTACACCTTC
TRBJ2-5,TRBV18,TRBD1,.,CASSRMQGAQGTQYF,TGTGCCAGCTCTAGGATGCAGGGGGCGCAGGGGACCCAGTACTTC
TRBJ2-1,TRBV2,TRBD1,.,CASTGTGGGNEQFF,TGTGCCAGCACCGGGACAGGGGGCGGGAATGAGCAGTTCTTC
TRBJ2-1,TRBV6-5,.,.,CASSRGHKGTGGQFF,TGTGCCAGCAGTAGGGGACATAAGGGTACGGGTGGGCAGTTCTTC
TRBJ1-5,TRBV28,.,once,CASTYTGRGQPQHF,TGTGCCAGCACGTATACAGGGAGAGGTCAGCCCCAGCATTTT
TRBJ2-3,TRBV24-1,.,.,CATSDPPSGGTDTQYF,TGTGCCACCAGTGATCCCCCCTCAGGAGGAACAGATACGCAGTATTTT
TRBJ2-3,TRBV6-4,TRBD2,.,CASSLLASGRPDTQYF,TGTGCCAGCAGCCTTCTCGCTAGCGGACGGCCAGATACGCAGTATTTT
TRBJ1-5,TRBV12-5,TRBD1,.,CASGLVLWGGQGHQPQHF,TGTGCTAGTGGTTTGGTATTGTGGGGGGGACAGGGCCATCAGCCCCAGCATTTT